This T cell receptor (beta chain) was obtained from a study of regulatory T cells in long-lasting Graves disease. Study overall: For a period under 3 months, newly diagnosed Graves' patients had taken antithyroid drugs. Study outcomes and limitations: Favoring TRBV28, TRBJ1-2 and TRBJ2-5 was a feature seen in persistent disease.

On this clonotype itself: Its antigen is not identified.

The CDR3 spans 17 residues. CDR1 is MNHNS, CDR2 SASEGT, per germline. V lost 7 bases to trimming and J lost 4 bases, with 23 bases between them. According to the study, TCR beta libraries were built with iRepertoire HTBI primers and CDR3-region Arm-PCR. TCRdb itself ran the multiplex PCR reads through MiXCR, one entry per CDR3 protein. Of over 500,000 distinct CDR3 sequences listed, around 15% are singletons. Noted time point: newly diagnosed GD, antithyroid drugs for less than 3 months. Extracted PBMC RNA gave rise to the TCR library. The data were also submitted as part of a second study, on T cells in Graves' hyperthyroidism and ophthalmopathy.

The sample in question was peripheral blood mononuclear cells (PBMCs), obtained at new diagnosis, from a patient treated with antithyroid drugs. This rearrangement joins TRBV6-1 to TRBJ1-5; TRBD1 is a possible D gene (6 bases). The sequence derives from a man younger than 35 with Graves disease. The CDR3 loop is CASKSFSLRQGNQPQHF. DNA for the CDR3: TGTGCCAGCAAATCTTTCAGTTTAAGGCAGGGGAATCAGCCCCAGCATTTT.